These 13 T cell receptor beta chains originate from one sample sequenced in a study of blood T cell repertoires in COVID-19. The table came from immunoSEQ multiplex PCR; TCRdb's copy has only in-frame clones and leaves some out. Counted here are approximately 350,000 clones, about 90% occurring once; the ten biggest clones make up around 3.3%. The sequenced sample was peripheral blood. The receptors here all came from a young woman who had recovered from COVID-19.

The chain couples TRBV2 to TRBJ2-1; D ambiguous. There are 15 residues in the CDR3. Germline values: CDR1 SNHLY, CDR2 FYNNEI. V lost 5 bases and J 4 bases, leaving 15 bases between the germline ends. CDR3 DNA: TGTGCCAGCAGTATTCGAGACTCCCCTTACAATGAGCAGTTCTTC. It encodes CASSIRDSPYNEQFF.

The V gene is TRBV9, the J gene TRBJ2-2; 8 nucleotides line up with TRBD2. Germline V gene sequence: CDR1 SGDLS, CDR2 YYNGEE. There are 15 residues in the CDR3. V lost 0 bases to trimming and J lost 4 bases; unmatched junction nucleotides: 2. CDR3 in amino acids: CASSVGSGVTGELFF. The DNA for the CDR3 is TGTGCCAGCAGCGTAGGTAGCGGGGTCACCGGGGAGCTGTTTTTT.

This chain joins TRBV1 and TRBJ2-4; the D call in the table, TRBD2, was not verified against the DNA. TRBV1 is described as a pseudogene. This CDR3 region has 19 residues. CDR3 loop: CTSSWTVAGGQKDKNIQYF. Here the CDR3 DNA reads TGCACCAGCAGCTGGACCGTAGCGGGAGGGCAAAAGGACAAAAACATTCAGTACTTC.

This sequence joins TRBV6-5 and TRBJ2-1, with 10 bases that match TRBD2. This CDR3 spans 15 amino acids. CDR1 MNHEY and CDR2 SVGAGI come from the germline V gene. V lost 5 bases and J lost 7; bases outside the gene matches: 8. The CDR3 coding sequence is TGTGCCAGCAGTAGAACTAGCGGGAAAGGGAATGAGCAGTTCTTC. As protein: CASSRTSGKGNEQFF.

This clone appeared a single time. The chain is built from TRBV11-3 and TRBJ2-1; D may be TRBD2 (6 bases). With 5 bases removed from V and 12 bases from J, the gap between germline ends came to 14 bases. This CDR3 contains 12 residues. CDR1 is SGHNT, CDR2 YENEEA, per germline. The CDR3 bases are TGTGCCAGCAGCCCAGTTAGCGGACGGCAGTTCTTC. Protein sequence: CASSPVSGRQFF.

The chain links TRBV29-1 to TRBJ2-1, with D possibly TRBD2 on 6 matching bases. CDR1 and CDR2 (germline): SQVTM, ANQGSEA. V was pared by 4 bases and J by 6 bases, with 13 bases between. This CDR3 has 13 residues. The CDR3 nucleotides read TGCAGCGTTGCGGGAGACTTTCGCAATGAGCAGTTCTTC. This encodes CSVAGDFRNEQFF.

The chain joins TRBV7-8 to TRBJ1-1; tentatively, D is TRBD1 (6 bases). This CDR3 comprises 14 residues. Germline lookup yields CDR1 SGHVS and CDR2 FQNEAQ. Trimming cost V 6 bases and J 6 bases, with 17 bases left between them. In nucleotides, the CDR3 is TGTGCCAGCAGTCTAGCGGGGGCCGTTGCTGAAGCTTTCTTT. It encodes CASSLAGAVAEAFF.

J is TRBJ2-2 and V is TRBV9; TRBD1 might be the D (5 bases). Looked up from germline, CDR1 is SGDLS and CDR2 is YYNGEE. Deletions cut 3 bases from V and 5 bases from J, with 11 bases between. The length of the CDR3 is 14 residues. The DNA for the CDR3 is TGTGCCAGCAGCGCGACAGTTGGGACCGGGGAGCTGTTTTTT. Encoded protein: CASSATVGTGELFF.

The chain is built from TRBV5-1 and TRBJ1-1, with D tentatively TRBD1 (5 bases). Trimming left V 3 bases short and J 1 base short, with 10 bases between. The CDR3 runs 14 residues. The germline V gene encodes CDR1 SGHRS and CDR2 YFSETQ. The CDR3 spells CASSSRAGNTEAFF. DNA of the CDR3: TGCGCCAGCAGCTCCAGGGCTGGGAACACTGAAGCTTTCTTT.

The chain links TRBV4-3 to TRBJ2-2; the D gene is possibly TRBD2 (6 bases). Looked up from germline, CDR1 is LGHNA and CDR2 is YSLEER. The CDR3 has 16 amino acids. V was clipped by 0 bases and J by 3 bases, with 11 bases between them. For the CDR3, the DNA is TGCGCCAGCAGCCAAGATCGCGGAGGGTACACCGGGGAGCTGTTTTTT. Its translation: CASSQDRGGYTGELFF.

J is TRBJ1-2 and V is TRBV11-2, with no clear D. Germline CDR1 SGHAT, CDR2 FQNNGV. The CDR3 is made up of 15 amino acids. The V gene lost 2 bases and the J gene lost 2 bases, with 12 bases spanning the gap. The DNA of the CDR3 is TGTGCCAGCAGCTTATTTGGCAGGTCGAACTATGGCTACACCTTC. Its translation is CASSLFGRSNYGYTF. The whole variable domain, remainder taken from reference TRBV11-2 and TRBJ1-2, is EAGVAQSPRYKIIEKRQSVAFWCNPISGHATLYWYQQILGQGPKLLIQFQNNGVVDDSQLPKDRFSAERLKGVDSTLKIQPAKLEDSAVYLCASSLFGRSNYGYTFGSGTRLTVV.

The chain has TRBV28 and TRBJ1-4, with D possibly TRBD1 on 6 matching bases. This CDR3 spans 14 amino acids. From germline, CDR1 is MDHEN and CDR2 SYDVKM. Trimming cost V 4 bases and J 3 bases, with 9 bases left between them. This chain's CDR3 is CASSSQGSNEKLFF. As DNA, the CDR3 is TGTGCCAGCAGTTCACAGGGATCTAATGAAAAACTGTTTTTT. The full variable domain, completed using reference TRBV28 and TRBJ1-4, is DVKVTQSSRYLVKRTGEKVFLECVQDMDHENMFWYRQDPGLGLRLIYFSYDVKMKEKGDIPEGYSVSREKKERFSLILESASTNQTSMYLCASSSQGSNEKLFFGSGTQLSVL.

This clone was counted a single time. The V gene is TRBV6-2 or TRBV6-3, the J gene TRBJ2-5; 7 bases map to TRBD2. The germline CDR1 and CDR2 sequences are MNHEY and SVGEGT. With 5 bases clipped from V and 5 bases from J, the junction kept 2 bases outside the gene matches. This CDR3 has 12 residues. CDR3 in amino acids: CASSAGGETQYF. The CDR3 DNA sequence: TGTGCCAGCAGTGCCGGGGGGGAGACCCAGTACTTC.